The 24 T cell receptor beta chains listed next were all sequenced from one sample in a study of T cell responses to AZD1222 COVID-19 vaccine. Method: immunoSEQ multiplex PCR; TCRdb's copy keeps in-frame clones and lacks some. This sample carries roughly 140,000 clones, over 80% of them seen once, and the ten largest clones take approximately 2.9%. The sample consisted of peripheral blood, taken on day 0 of MenACWY control vaccination. The source is an adult in good health.

The chain recombines TRBV7-2 with TRBJ2-5; possibly TRBD1 for D (6 bases). Germline assignment: CDR1 SGHTA and CDR2 FQGNSA. Deletions cut 3 bases from V and 3 bases from J, with 8 bases between. This CDR3 region has 13 residues. The CDR3 region is CASSFYREETQYF. The CDR3 region has the DNA TGTGCCAGCAGCTTTTACAGGGAAGAGACCCAGTACTTC.

The chain recombines TRBV7-2 with TRBJ1-1; D call uncertain. V lost 1 base and J lost 8, with 14 bases in between. CDR1 and CDR2 from the germline V gene are SGHTA and FQGNSA. The CDR3 is made up of 14 amino acids. CDR3 DNA: TGTGCCAGCAGCTTAGAACGCTTCCGAGAGGAAGCTTTCTTT. Translating it yields CASSLERFREEAFF.

The chain combines TRBV3-1 (or the pseudogene TRBV3-2) with TRBJ1-1; no clear D gene. The CDR3 totals 13 residues. V lost 2 bases and J 4 bases, leaving 8 bases between the germline ends. CDR1 LGHDT and CDR2 YNNKEL come from the germline V gene (reference sequence). This CDR3 reads CASSQPSRTEAFF. CDR3 sequence (DNA): TGTGCCAGCAGCCAACCGTCACGCACTGAAGCTTTCTTT.

J is TRBJ1-6 and V is TRBV28; D is possibly TRBD1 (5 bases). Trimming took off 2 bases at V and 4 bases at J, with 12 bases between the two ends. The V gene's germline CDR1 is MDHEN and CDR2 SYDVKM. This CDR3 has 16 amino acids. The CDR3 nucleotides are TGTGCCAGCAGTTTAGGGCCAGGACAATATAATTCACCCCTCCACTTT. As protein: CASSLGPGQYNSPLHF.

This rearrangement joins TRBV28 to TRBJ1-5, with D hard to call. Trimming shortened V by 3 bases and J by 6 bases, and 9 bases separated the two germline ends. This CDR3 has 13 residues. Per germline, CDR1 MDHEN and CDR2 SYDVKM. The CDR3 loop is CASSFSLGQPQHF. CDR3 DNA: TGTGCCAGCAGTTTTTCCCTAGGTCAGCCCCAGCATTTT.

J is TRBJ2-3 and V is TRBV9; unclear D gene. V lost 1 base, J lost 2 bases, and 8 bases lay in between. This CDR3 is 14 amino acids long. Germline V lookup: CDR1 SGDLS, CDR2 YYNGEE. The CDR3: CASSVYSVTDTQYF. The CDR3 DNA is TGTGCCAGCAGCGTATATTCAGTCACAGATACGCAGTATTTT.

The rearrangement joins TRBV6-5 to TRBJ2-7; 9 nucleotides match TRBD1. This CDR3 has 14 amino acids. The junction had 11 bases not matched to a gene; V was cut back by 9 bases and J by 5 bases. Germline assignment: CDR1 MNHEY and CDR2 SVGAGI. The CDR3 loop is CASNPGQGRNEQYF. The CDR3 bases are TGTGCCAGTAATCCGGGACAGGGTCGGAACGAGCAGTACTTC.

This rearrangement joins TRBV19 to TRBJ1-5; 8 bases fit TRBD1. Germline CDR1 LNHDA, CDR2 SQIVND (reference sequence). The ends lost 7 bases at V and 7 bases at J; junction bases unmatched: 15. The CDR3 consists of 16 residues. CDR3 DNA: TGTGCCAGTACCCCTTACCGGCAGGGGGCACGGCAGCCCCAGCATTTT. Protein product: CASTPYRQGARQPQHF. The full variable domain, completed using reference TRBV19 and TRBJ1-5, is DGGITQSPKYLFRKEGQNVTLSCEQNLNHDAMYWYRQDPGQGLRLIYYSQIVNDFQKGDIAEGYSVSREKKESFPLTVTSAQKNPTAFYLCASTPYRQGARQPQHFGDGTRLSIL.

Details on this clone: The same CDR3 arises from other DNA sequences in this sample as well. The gene calls are TRBV10-3 and TRBJ2-7; D gene ambiguous. CDR3 size: 12 residues. Trimming pared 2 bases from V and 4 bases from J, leaving 6 bases between. CDR1 is ENHRY and CDR2 is SYGVKD in the germline V gene. The CDR3 DNA reads as TGTGCCATCAGTGAGGGTAGTTACGAGCAGTACTTC. Protein sequence: CAISEGSYEQYF.

The V and J genes are TRBV3-1 (or the pseudogene TRBV3-2) and TRBJ1-6, with D hard to call. Trimming stripped 1 base from V and 4 bases from J, with 11 bases between. The length of the CDR3 is 16 residues. The V gene's germline CDR1 is LGHDT and CDR2 YNNKEL (reference sequence). The CDR3 protein is CASSQGTWGYNSPLHF. The CDR3 DNA reads as TGTGCCAGCAGCCAAGGTACATGGGGTTATAATTCACCCCTCCACTTT.

V gene TRBV3-1 (or the pseudogene TRBV3-2) combines with J gene TRBJ2-2; 9 nucleotides match TRBD1. The V gene end was trimmed by 4 bases and the J gene end by 4 bases; junction bases not matched to a gene: 10. The CDR3 is 17 residues long. CDR1 and CDR2 from the germline V gene are LGHDT and YNNKEL (reference sequence). CDR3 nucleotide sequence: TGTGCCAGCAGCCTGGGGAGAAGGGACAGGGCCACCGGGGAGCTGTTTTTT. Protein: CASSLGRRDRATGELFF.

The J gene is TRBJ1-1, the V gene TRBV5-8, with D hard to call. The CDR3 extends over 11 amino acids. The germline V and J ends were trimmed by 1 base and 8 bases, with 6 bases remaining between them. The germline V gene encodes CDR1 SGHTS and CDR2 YDEGEE. The CDR3 DNA reads as TGTGCCAGCAGCTTGCGACGGGAAGCTTTCTTT. Its protein is CASSLRREAFF.

The V and J genes are TRBV5-3 and TRBJ1-4; TRBD1 matches at 8 bases. TRBV5-3 is labeled an ORF, and its function is uncertain. The CDR3 is made up of 16 amino acids. The ends lost 3 bases at V and 5 bases at J; junction bases unmatched: 9. The CDR3 DNA follows: TGTGCCAGAAGCTCGCTGCGCGGGACAGGAAATGAAAAACTGTTTTTT. Protein sequence: CARSSLRGTGNEKLFF.

V usage is TRBV2 and J usage is TRBJ1-4; D not resolved. The CDR3 runs to 14 residues. V was clipped by 5 bases and J by 0 bases, with 7 bases between them. Per germline, CDR1 SNHLY and CDR2 FYNNEI. CDR3 in DNA: TGTGCCAGCAGTTGGGCCCCAACTAATGAAAAACTGTTTTTT. Translated, it gives CASSWAPTNEKLFF.

The gene calls are TRBV2 and TRBJ2-7; a possible D gene is TRBD1 (5 bases). This CDR3 is 12 amino acids long. V lost 7 bases, J lost 3 bases, and 10 bases lay in between. Germline CDR1 is SNHLY and CDR2 is FYNNEI. CDR3 sequence: CASNAGLYEQYF. In nucleotides, the CDR3 is TGTGCCAGCAACGCAGGGCTCTACGAGCAGTACTTC.

This clone was seen only once. The chain joins TRBV27 to TRBJ2-6, with D unclear. Looked up from germline, CDR1 is MNHEY and CDR2 is SMNVEV (reference sequence). The CDR3 has 15 residues. Trimming removed 4 bases from V and 0 bases from J, with 7 bases in between. Here the CDR3 reads CASSSRISGANVLTF. The CDR3 region has the DNA TGTGCCAGCAGTTCTCGGATCTCTGGGGCCAACGTCCTGACTTTC. Together with reference TRBV27 and TRBJ2-6, the CDR3 gives the full variable domain: EAQVTQNPRYLITVTGKKLTVTCSQNMNHEYMSWYRQDPGLGLRQIYYSMNVEVTDKGDVPEGYKVSRKEKRNFPLILESPSPNQTSLYFCASSSRISGANVLTFGAGSRLTVL.

This chain connects TRBV28 to TRBJ1-4, with 7 bases lining up with TRBD1. The V gene end was trimmed by 8 bases and the J gene end by 7 bases; junction bases not matched to a gene: 19. CDR1 is MDHEN, CDR2 SYDVKM, per germline. CDR3 length equals 17 residues. CDR3 sequence reads: CASRPRGTAKLGEKLFF. The CDR3 DNA reads TGTGCCAGCCGCCCGCGCGGGACAGCCAAACTTGGTGAAAAACTGTTTTTT. The full variable domain, with the rest looked up from reference TRBV28 and TRBJ1-4, is DVKVTQSSRYLVKRTGEKVFLECVQDMDHENMFWYRQDPGLGLRLIYFSYDVKMKEKGDIPEGYSVSREKKERFSLILESASTNQTSMYLCASRPRGTAKLGEKLFFGSGTQLSVL.

The CDR3 nucleotides read TGCAGTGCCTGGAGAGATACGCAGTATTTT. It specifies CSAWRDTQYF. V and J are TRBV20-1 and TRBJ2-3; D is unclear. CDR1 is DFQATT and CDR2 is SNEGSKA in the germline V gene (reference sequence). V dropped 6 bases and J dropped 5 bases, with 6 bases sitting between them. The CDR3 is 10 residues long.

The V and J genes are TRBV5-1 and TRBJ1-3, with 9 bases that match TRBD1. This CDR3 is built from 18 residues. Trimming at V came to 0 bases and at J to 0 bases, leaving 7 bases not matched to a gene. From germline, CDR1 is SGHRS and CDR2 YFSETQ. The DNA of the CDR3 is TGCGCCAGCAGCTTGGCCGGGACAGGGACTACCTCTGGAAACACCATATATTTT. It is translated as CASSLAGTGTTSGNTIYF.

This chain joins TRBV10-2 and TRBJ2-7; the D is unclear. CDR1 and CDR2 from the germline V gene are WSHSY and SAAADI. V was shortened by 2 bases and J by 7 bases, with 15 bases between the two germline ends. The CDR3 has 14 residues. CDR3 sequence (DNA): TGCGCCAGCAGTGAGCCGTCCCCGACCCGGGAGCAGTACTTC. This translates into CASSEPSPTREQYF.

The chain carries TRBV28 and TRBJ1-3, with D uncertain. CDR3 length: 14 residues. CDR1 and CDR2 from the germline V gene are MDHEN and SYDVKM. Trimming removed 3 bases at V and 8 bases at J, with 14 bases between. CDR3 nucleotide sequence: TGTGCCAGCAGTTTTATCCTAAGATCGGACACCATATATTTT. Residues: CASSFILRSDTIYF.

The chain recombines TRBV4-1 with TRBJ1-3, with D perhaps TRBD1 (5 bases). The CDR3 covers 14 residues. CDR1 and CDR2 (germline): MGHRA, YSYEKL. V gave up 1 base and J gave up 2 bases, with 6 bases separating them. The CDR3 coding sequence is TGCGCCAGCAGCCAAGGGGGGACTGGAAACACCATATATTTT. Translated: CASSQGGTGNTIYF.

The rearrangement links TRBV6-5 to TRBJ2-3; 8 bases map to TRBD1. The CDR3 consists of 13 residues. J lost 3 bases, V lost 6 bases, and 2 bases had no gene match. Per germline, CDR1 MNHEY and CDR2 SVGAGI. CDR3 nucleotide sequence: TGTGCCAGCAGACAGGGGGTAACAGATACGCAGTATTTT. The encoded protein is CASRQGVTDTQYF.

This clone was recorded only once. The same CDR3 can be traced to other DNA sequences in this sample. The chain has TRBV11-3 and TRBJ1-1; no clear D gene. V lost 1 base to trimming and J lost 0 bases, with 3 bases between them. The CDR3 runs 13 residues. Germline assignment: CDR1 SGHNT and CDR2 YENEEA. The CDR3 reads CASSLGVNTEAFF. As DNA, the CDR3 is TGTGCCAGCAGCTTAGGGGTGAACACTGAAGCTTTCTTT. Full variable domain (rest looked up from reference TRBV11-3 and TRBJ1-1): EAGVVQSPRYKIIEKKQPVAFWCNPISGHNTLYWYLQNLGQGPELLIRYENEEAVDDSQLPKDRFSAERLKGVDSTLKIQPAELGDSAVYLCASSLGVNTEAFFGQGTRLTVV.